One T cell receptor beta chain is described in this entry. Germline V lookup: CDR1 MGHRA, CDR2 YSYEKL. V was pared by 3 bases and J by 4 bases, with 21 bases between. This CDR3 has 18 residues. These data come from a study of T cell changes during pregnancy in multiple sclerosis. The data were produced by immunoSEQ multiplex PCR, yet TCRdb's version contains in-frame clones alone and is incomplete. The profile shows tens of thousands of clones, roughly 89% of them singletons. The TCR was taken from a female donor in good health, enrolled as a control in a pregnancy study. The source was peripheral blood, collected after pregnancy. The rearrangement links TRBV4-1 to TRBJ2-2; a weak D match, TRBD2 (5 bases). As DNA, the CDR3 is TGCGCCAGCAGCCAGAGCGGCGACCCTGACCCGCGCACCGGGGAGCTGTTTTTT. The encoded protein is CASSQSGDPDPRTGELFF.